This T cell receptor beta chain was observed in a study of shared clonotypes between healthy human individuals. Study overall: The study enrolled a couple of women and a few men aged 18 to 49. Researchers assigned three CD4 naive, three CD4 memory, two CD8 naive and one CD8 memory plate to each donor.

The CDR3 length is 20 residues. Germline CDR1 is SGDLS and CDR2 is YYNGEE. The V segment lost 0 bases and the J segment 5 bases; nucleotides outside the gene matches: 20. The table came from immunoSEQ multiplex PCR; TCRdb's copy has only in-frame clones and leaves some out. The sample carries hundreds of thousands of clones, around 97% recorded once. The chain joins TRBV9 to TRBJ2-5; TRBD2 aligns across 9 bases. The sequence was collected from a woman in her twenties or thirties in good health. The source material was naive CD4+ T cells sorted from blood. Subset described: CD45RA+ positively selected. The chain's CDR3 is CASSVATVVREGLGMETQYF. CDR3 coding DNA: TGTGCCAGCAGCGTAGCTACGGTTGTGCGGGAGGGTCTGGGGATGGAGACCCAGTACTTC.